The rows below give T cell receptor beta chains drawn from one sample of a study of T cell changes during pregnancy in multiple sclerosis. Sequencing was performed with immunoSEQ multiplex PCR; in TCRdb, only in-frame clones are kept and a portion is missing. The sample has over 70,000 clones, 80% to 95% seen once. The sample in question was peripheral blood, obtained in the third trimester of pregnancy. The source of these receptors is a female donor in good health, enrolled as a control in a pregnancy study. Both conserved end residues are part of each CDR3. The order of the fields is V gene, D gene, clone size, J gene, CDR3 DNA, CDR3 protein. A D gene is named only where the DNA matches it firmly. Some rows mark clone size as missing; the rest say once, few, many or name a class of expanded clone.

V gene: TRBV13
D gene: -
clone size: -
J gene: TRBJ2-7
CDR3 DNA: TGTGCCAGCAGCCCCAAATACGAGCAGTACTTC
CDR3 protein: CASSPKYEQYF

V gene: TRBV10-1
D gene: TRBD1
clone size: -
J gene: TRBJ2-3
CDR3 DNA: TGCGCCAGCAGTGATTCGGGACAGGGCCCAGATACGCAGTATTTT
CDR3 protein: CASSDSGQGPDTQYF

V gene: TRBV9
D gene: -
clone size: -
J gene: TRBJ2-1
CDR3 DNA: TGTGCCAGCAGCGCAGGGACTGGAGGGGATGAGCAGTTCTTC
CDR3 protein: CASSAGTGGDEQFF

V gene: TRBV28
D gene: -
clone size: -
J gene: TRBJ2-3
CDR3 DNA: TGTGCCAGCAGTTTATTCAGCGGAATGGCAGATACGCAGTATTTT
CDR3 protein: CASSLFSGMADTQYF

V gene: TRBV6-6
D gene: -
clone size: -
J gene: TRBJ1-3
CDR3 DNA: TGTGCCAGCAGTTTGACAGCCGGAAACACCATATATTTT
CDR3 protein: CASSLTAGNTIYF

V gene: TRBV4-3
D gene: TRBD1
clone size: -
J gene: TRBJ2-7
CDR3 DNA: TGCGCCAGCAGCCACCGGGACAGTGCTGGGGAGCAGTACTTC
CDR3 protein: CASSHRDSAGEQYF

V gene: TRBV7-8
D gene: -
clone size: -
J gene: TRBJ1-1
CDR3 DNA: TGTGCCAGCAGCTATCGGACGGGGAGCACTGAAGCTTTCTTT
CDR3 protein: CASSYRTGSTEAFF

V gene: TRBV2
D gene: -
clone size: few
J gene: TRBJ1-1
CDR3 DNA: TGTGCCAGCAGTGACGGGGTGAACACTGAAGCTTTCTTT
CDR3 protein: CASSDGVNTEAFF

V gene: TRBV5-1
D gene: -
clone size: -
J gene: TRBJ1-1
CDR3 DNA: TGCGCCAGCAGCTCTTTCGTAAGTCGAGCCGGGTTCACTGAAGCTTTCTTT
CDR3 protein: CASSSFVSRAGFTEAFF

V gene: TRBV28
D gene: -
clone size: -
J gene: TRBJ1-1
CDR3 DNA: TGTGCCAGCAGTTTAGGGGGGGGGAGGACTGAAGCTTTCTTT
CDR3 protein: CASSLGGGRTEAFF

V gene: TRBV5-6
D gene: TRBD2
clone size: few
J gene: TRBJ2-3
CDR3 DNA: TGTGCCAGCAGCGTCGCGGGGGTCGCGACGCAGTATTTT
CDR3 protein: CASSVAGVATQYF

V gene: TRBV2
D gene: -
clone size: -
J gene: TRBJ1-6
CDR3 DNA: TGTGCCAGCAGTGAAGATGGGGGCCCCAATTCACCCCTCCACTTT
CDR3 protein: CASSEDGGPNSPLHF

V gene: TRBV4-1
D gene: -
clone size: -
J gene: TRBJ2-3
CDR3 DNA: TGCGCCAGCAGCTCCCCCGGGTCCGGGGGCACAGATACGCAGTATTTT
CDR3 protein: CASSSPGSGGTDTQYF

V gene: TRBV2
D gene: -
clone size: -
J gene: TRBJ2-3
CDR3 DNA: TGTGCCAGCAGTCGTAGTAGCTCCACAGATACGCAGTATTTT
CDR3 protein: CASSRSSSTDTQYF

V gene: TRBV5-1
D gene: -
clone size: -
J gene: TRBJ2-7
CDR3 DNA: TGCGCCAGCAGCCCAAAGACAGGAACCTACGAGCAGTACTTC
CDR3 protein: CASSPKTGTYEQYF

V gene: TRBV5-6
D gene: TRBD1
clone size: -
J gene: TRBJ1-1
CDR3 DNA: TGTGCCAGCAGCTTGGGGACAGGGGAATTGAACACTGAAGCTTTCTTT
CDR3 protein: CASSLGTGELNTEAFF